The next 5 T cell receptor beta chains were all read from a single sample in a study of blood T cells in healthy people across ages. PCR was performed a second time for about 7 to 12 cycles using a sample-barcoded 5' primer and a J-beta primer mix. TCRdb recomputed calls from the 5' RACE reads with MiXCR, one row per CDR3 protein. This repertoire shows under 2 million distinct CDR3 sequences, around 35% found once; its top ten account for about 11%. Material: blood. The receptors derive from a woman in her twenties or thirties in good health.

This clonotype was recorded once. With a far larger clone one base away, a read error is the likely cause. The chain links TRBV4-2 to TRBJ2-4; no clear D. Germline loops: CDR1 LGHNA, CDR2 YNFKEQ. This CDR3 is built from 12 residues. CDR3 sequence (DNA): TGTGCCAGCAGCCTCGCCAAAAACATTCGGTACTTC. Its protein product is CASSLAKNIRYF.

The chain uses TRBV7-8 and TRBJ1-2; 7 bases agree with TRBD1. CDR3 length: 13 residues. CDR1 and CDR2 (germline): SGHVS, FQNEAQ. Trimming cost V 5 bases and J 8 bases; bases outside gene matches: 8. The CDR3 region is CASSEDQGGGYTF. CDR3 DNA: TGTGCCAGCAGCGAAGATCAAGGGGGCGGCTACACCTTC.

The rearrangement links TRBV5-1 to TRBJ2-5; 11 positions agree with TRBD2. V shed 4 bases, J shed 3 bases, and the junction held 14 bases outside the gene matches. The V gene's germline CDR1 is SGHRS and CDR2 YFSETQ. This CDR3 comprises 18 residues. The CDR3 bases are TGCGCCAGCAGCCCTATGGGAAGGGCTAGCGGGGGGAAAGAGACCCAGTACTTC. Its protein product is CASSPMGRASGGKETQYF. Filled out from reference TRBV5-1 and TRBJ2-5, the complete variable domain reads KAGVTQTPRYLIKTRGQQVTLSCSPISGHRSVSWYQQTPGQGLQFLFEYFSETQRNKGNFPGRFSGRQFSNSRSEMNVSTLELGDSALYLCASSPMGRASGGKETQYFGPGTRLLVL.

This clonotype was detected once. Just one base apart from a much larger clone, this may be a read error. V and J are TRBV4-1 and TRBJ2-5; a possible D gene is TRBD2 (6 bases). The CDR3 covers 17 residues. CDR1 and CDR2 from the germline V gene are MGHRA and YSYEKL. The CDR3 sequence: CASSQADGGSVQEPQYF. The CDR3 DNA follows: TGCGCCAGCAGCCAAGCTGATGGGGGGTCAGTTCAAGAGCCCCAGTACTTC.

V is TRBV12-3 or TRBV12-4 and J is TRBJ2-3; 7 bases line up with TRBD2. CDR3 length equals 14 residues. J lost 11 bases, V lost 2 bases, and 10 bases had no gene match. In nucleotides, the CDR3 is TGTGCCAGCAGTTTAACTGGGAGGGCAGATGTGCAGTATTTT. Its protein product is CASSLTGRADVQYF.